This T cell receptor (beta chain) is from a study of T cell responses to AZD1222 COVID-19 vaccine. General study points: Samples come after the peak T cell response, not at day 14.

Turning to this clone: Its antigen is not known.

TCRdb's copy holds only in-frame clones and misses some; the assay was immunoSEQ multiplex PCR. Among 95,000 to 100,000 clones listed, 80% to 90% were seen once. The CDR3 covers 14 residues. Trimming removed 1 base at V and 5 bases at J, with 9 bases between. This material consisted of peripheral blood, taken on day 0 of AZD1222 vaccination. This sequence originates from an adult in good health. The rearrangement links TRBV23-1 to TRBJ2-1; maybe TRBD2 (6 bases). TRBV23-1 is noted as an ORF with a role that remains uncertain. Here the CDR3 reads CASSQFRENNEQFF. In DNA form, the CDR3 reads TGCGCCAGCAGTCAATTCCGGGAGAACAATGAGCAGTTCTTC.